This TCR beta chain was found in a study of blood T cell repertoires in COVID-19. This CDR3 comprises 17 residues. The V gene's germline CDR1 is LGHNA and CDR2 YNFKEQ. Trimming removed 1 base from V and 2 bases from J; junction bases left unmatched: 8. Generated by immunoSEQ multiplex PCR, the TCRdb table keeps only in-frame clones and is missing some. The sample has over 200,000 clones; roughly 87% are singletons. This receptor was taken from a man aged 40-50 years with active or convalescent COVID-19. The chain links TRBV4-2 to TRBJ2-5; 9 bases are shared with TRBD2. Sequencing input: peripheral blood. Here the CDR3 reads CASSQGRASGAQETQYF. The DNA for the CDR3 is TGTGCCAGCAGCCAAGGGAGGGCTAGCGGGGCTCAAGAGACCCAGTACTTC.